Detailed here is one TCR beta chain. The data derive from a study of spatial heterogeneity in lung cancer. The CDR3 spans 17 residues. Germline assignment: CDR1 SGHTS and CDR2 YDEGEE. V was trimmed by 4 bases and J by 0 bases, leaving 16 bases between them. TCRdb redid the calling of the 5' RACE reads with MiXCR, one entry per CDR3 protein. The profile shows about 92,000 distinct CDR3 sequences, 10% to 15% of them singletons. The sample's time point: sample taken at primary tumor resection. Unsorted whole RNA samples from tumor, nontumor lung or frozen PBMC were sequenced. The receptor comes from a male donor with early-stage non-small cell lung cancer. The chain uses TRBV5-8 and TRBJ2-2; D is possibly TRBD1 (7 bases). The sequenced sample was PBMCs, obtained at surgery. The CDR3 DNA sequence: TGTGCCAGCAGCCCCCGACAGGGACTGACGAACACCGGGGAGCTGTTTTTT. Translated: CASSPRQGLTNTGELFF.